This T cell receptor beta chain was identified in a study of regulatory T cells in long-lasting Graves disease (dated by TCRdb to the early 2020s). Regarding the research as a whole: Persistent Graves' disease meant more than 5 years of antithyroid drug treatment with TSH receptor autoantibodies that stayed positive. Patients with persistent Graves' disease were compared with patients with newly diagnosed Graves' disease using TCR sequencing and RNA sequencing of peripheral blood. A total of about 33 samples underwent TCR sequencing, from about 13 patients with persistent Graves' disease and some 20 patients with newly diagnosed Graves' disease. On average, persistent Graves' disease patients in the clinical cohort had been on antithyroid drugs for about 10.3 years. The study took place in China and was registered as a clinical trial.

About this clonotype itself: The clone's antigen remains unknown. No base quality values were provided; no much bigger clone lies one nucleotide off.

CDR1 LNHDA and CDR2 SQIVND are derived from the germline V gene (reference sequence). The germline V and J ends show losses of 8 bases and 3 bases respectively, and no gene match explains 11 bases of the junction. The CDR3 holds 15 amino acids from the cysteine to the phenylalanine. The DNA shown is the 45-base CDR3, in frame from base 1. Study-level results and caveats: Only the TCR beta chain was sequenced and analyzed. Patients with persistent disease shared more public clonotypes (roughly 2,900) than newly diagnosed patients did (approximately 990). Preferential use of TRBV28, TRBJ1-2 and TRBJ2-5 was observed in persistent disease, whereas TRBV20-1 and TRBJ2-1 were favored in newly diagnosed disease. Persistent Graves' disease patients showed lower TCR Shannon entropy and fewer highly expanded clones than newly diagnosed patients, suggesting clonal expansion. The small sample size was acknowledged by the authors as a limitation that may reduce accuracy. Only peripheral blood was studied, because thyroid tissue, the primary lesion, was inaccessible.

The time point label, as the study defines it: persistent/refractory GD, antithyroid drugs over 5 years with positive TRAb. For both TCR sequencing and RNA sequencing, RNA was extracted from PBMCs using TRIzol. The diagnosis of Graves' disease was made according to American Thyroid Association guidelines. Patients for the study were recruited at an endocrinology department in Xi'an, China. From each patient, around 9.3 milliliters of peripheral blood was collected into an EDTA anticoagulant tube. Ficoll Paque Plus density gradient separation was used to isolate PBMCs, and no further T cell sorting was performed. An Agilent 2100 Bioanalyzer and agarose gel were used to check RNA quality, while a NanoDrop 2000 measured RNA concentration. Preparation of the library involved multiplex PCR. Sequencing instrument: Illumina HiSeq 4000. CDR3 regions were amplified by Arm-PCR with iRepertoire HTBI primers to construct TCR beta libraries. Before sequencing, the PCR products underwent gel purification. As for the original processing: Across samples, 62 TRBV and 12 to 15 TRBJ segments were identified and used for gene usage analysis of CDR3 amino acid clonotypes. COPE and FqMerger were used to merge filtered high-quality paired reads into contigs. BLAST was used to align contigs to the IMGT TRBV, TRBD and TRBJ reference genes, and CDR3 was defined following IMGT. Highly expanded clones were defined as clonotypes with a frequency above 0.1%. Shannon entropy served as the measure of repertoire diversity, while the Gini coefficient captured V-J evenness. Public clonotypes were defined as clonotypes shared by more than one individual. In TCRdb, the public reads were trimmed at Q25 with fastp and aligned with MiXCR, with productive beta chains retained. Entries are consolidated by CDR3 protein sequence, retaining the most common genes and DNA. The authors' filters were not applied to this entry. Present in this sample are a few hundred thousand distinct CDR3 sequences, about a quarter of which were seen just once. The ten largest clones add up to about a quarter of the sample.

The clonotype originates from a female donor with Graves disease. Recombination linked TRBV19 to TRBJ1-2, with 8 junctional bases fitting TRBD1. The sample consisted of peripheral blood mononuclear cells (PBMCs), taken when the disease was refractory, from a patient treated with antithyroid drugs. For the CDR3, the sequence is CASSTGASDDYGYTF. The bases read TGTGCCAGTTCGACAGGGGCCTCCGATGACTATGGCTACACCTTC.